The clone carrying this T cell receptor beta chain was seen more than once but under ten times. The antigen is not known. These data are taken from a study of T-cell memory formation after mild COVID-19. Study-level points and caveats: Nothing confirmed that second-wave clones peaking on day 37 were specific for SARS-CoV-2. Day 15 to 85 contracting clones showed balanced CD4/CD8; day 15 to 37 expanders favored CD4+.

The length of the CDR3 is 14 residues. Germline CDR1 reads MDHEN; CDR2 reads SYDVKM. Deletions cut 5 bases from V and 4 bases from J, with 13 bases between. In TCRdb, the 5' RACE reads were re-called with MiXCR into one record per CDR3 protein. The sample holds under 300,000 distinct CDR3 sequences, over 7% seen once. The chain employs TRBV28 and TRBJ2-3, with D unresolved. Specimen: PBMCs or a T cell subset sorted from them (not recorded which). The origin of this receptor is a man younger than 35 who had mild COVID-19 (a few samples of this study predate the infection). Cell type and time point are not known. For the CDR3, the DNA is TGTGCCAGCAGTCCCCCGCATAGGTCAGATACGCAGTATTTT. Translated: CASSPPHRSDTQYF.